The next 3 T cell receptor beta chains were all read from a single sample in a study of graft-versus-host responses after intestinal transplantation. Antigen specificity for these receptors is unknown. Measured with immunoSEQ multiplex PCR; TCRdb has only the in-frame clones, and not every one. The profile shows about 90,000 clones, around 90% of them singletons. The specimen comprised unstimulated CD4+ T cells sorted from spleen or lymph node cells, sampled before transplant. The receptors here all came from a human donor who was the organ donor for an intestinal transplant.

The chain recombines TRBV13 with TRBJ2-5, with no clear D. The CDR3 sequence is 13 residues long. Germline CDR1 is PRHDT and CDR2 is FYEKMQ (reference sequence). V was pared by 3 bases and J by 1 base, with 6 bases between. CDR3 DNA: TGTGCCAGCAGCTTCCCTAGCCAAGAGACCCAGTACTTC. Residues: CASSFPSQETQYF. The complete variable domain, with remaining parts taken from reference TRBV13 and TRBJ2-5, reads AAGVIQSPRHLIKEKRETATLKCYPIPRHDTVYWYQQGPGQDPQFLISFYEKMQSDKGSIPDRFSAQQFSDYHSELNMSSLELGDSALYFCASSFPSQETQYFGPGTRLLVL.

This chain links TRBV18 with TRBJ1-5; 12 bases agree with TRBD1. Germline trimming cut 0 bases from V and 4 bases from J; bases unmatched to any gene: 1. The CDR3 totals 16 residues. Germline CDR1 and CDR2: KGHSH and LQKENI. CDR3 sequence reads: CASSPPGQGANQPQHF. The CDR3 coding sequence is TGTGCCAGCTCACCACCGGGACAGGGGGCAAATCAGCCCCAGCATTTT.

The gene calls are TRBV12-2 and TRBJ1-2. TRBV12-2 is shown as a pseudogene. The CDR3 loop spans 17 amino acids. CDR3 residues: CASRLGAPARGDYGYTF. The CDR3 bases are TGTGCAAGTCGCTTAGGGGCCCCAGCCCGGGGGGACTATGGCTACACCTTC.